Following are 27 T cell receptor beta chains from one sample sequenced in a study of shared clonotypes between healthy human individuals. The data were produced by immunoSEQ multiplex PCR, yet TCRdb's version contains in-frame clones alone and is incomplete. Of more than 2 million clones listed, 85% to 95% are singletons. Naive-designated CD8 cells lacked CD45RO, were positively enriched for CCR7, and omitted terminally differentiated effector memory CD45RA+ cells. The material sequenced was naive CD8+ T cells sorted from blood. These receptors originate from a man in his late teens or twenties in good health.

As to this clone: This specimen includes other DNA sequences encoding the same CDR3. The chain combines TRBV6-5 with TRBJ2-7; TRBD2 aligns across 9 bases. The CDR3 has 14 residues. Looked up from germline, CDR1 is MNHEY and CDR2 is SVGAGI. V shed 4 bases and J 2 bases; nucleotides not matched to a gene: 3. CDR3 sequence (DNA): TGTGCCAGCAGTTCCGGGACTAGCCCCTACGAGCAGTACTTC. It yields the protein CASSSGTSPYEQYF.

The chain recombines TRBV7-9 with TRBJ2-3; the D gene could be TRBD1 or TRBD2 (5 bases each). Germline-derived CDR1 and CDR2 are SEHNR and FQNEAQ (reference sequence). Deletions cut 5 bases from V and 7 bases from J, with 22 bases between. The CDR3 covers 16 residues. CDR3 coding DNA: TGTGCCAGCAGCCAAAGCCTGGGGGTCAGATTATATACGCAGTATTTT. This sequence encodes CASSQSLGVRLYTQYF.

The chain joins TRBV18 to TRBJ2-5; D possibly corresponds to TRBD2 (6 bases). V lost 2 bases, J lost 2 bases, and 18 bases lay in between. Per germline, CDR1 KGHSH and CDR2 LQKENI. The CDR3 sequence is 17 residues long. The DNA for the CDR3 is TGTGCCAGCTCACCAGACGAAGCACTAGCAATACAAGAGACCCAGTACTTC. This translates into CASSPDEALAIQETQYF.

The gene calls are TRBV2 and TRBJ2-3; 8 bases are a match to TRBD2. The CDR3 contains 14 residues. The V and J ends lost 6 bases and 2 bases, in that order; junction bases with no gene match: 4. CDR1 is SNHLY and CDR2 is FYNNEI in the germline V gene. The CDR3 nucleotides read TGTGCCAGCAGAGTAGCGGGACTCACAGATACGCAGTATTTT. The encoded protein is CASRVAGLTDTQYF. The complete variable domain, with remaining parts taken from reference TRBV2 and TRBJ2-3, reads EPEVTQTPSHQVTQMGQEVILRCVPISNHLYFYWYRQILGQKVEFLVSFYNNEISEKSEIFDDQFSVERPDGSNFTLKIRSTKLEDSAMYFCASRVAGLTDTQYFGPGTRLTVL.

The rearrangement links TRBV28 to TRBJ2-3; 9 positions agree with TRBD1. The CDR3 totals 15 residues. J lost 0 bases, V lost 5 bases, and 3 bases had no gene match. The germline V gene has CDR1 MDHEN and CDR2 SYDVKM. This CDR3 is CASSGDRASTDTQYF. In DNA, the CDR3 is TGTGCCAGCAGTGGGGACAGGGCTAGCACAGATACGCAGTATTTT.

CDR3 protein: CASSPRTGPFEQYF. The CDR3 DNA sequence: TGTGCCAGCAGTCCTAGGACAGGGCCGTTCGAGCAGTACTTC. The chain uses TRBV27 and TRBJ2-7, with 8 positions matching TRBD1. The CDR3 is made up of 14 amino acids. The V segment lost 5 bases and the J segment 6 bases; nucleotides outside the gene matches: 9. The germline V gene encodes CDR1 MNHEY and CDR2 SMNVEV (reference sequence).

The CDR3 loop is CASSPRGHSYEQYF. CDR3 nucleotide sequence: TGTGCCAGCAGCCCCAGGGGACATTCCTACGAGCAGTACTTC. The chain uses TRBV7-9 and TRBJ2-7; the D gene is possibly TRBD1 (6 bases). The CDR3 is made up of 14 amino acids. Trimming took 5 bases from V and 1 from J, leaving 12 bases between them. CDR1 is SEHNR and CDR2 is FQNEAQ in the germline V gene (reference sequence).

This chain joins TRBV19 and TRBJ2-3; D gene uncertain. V was clipped by 6 bases and J by 2 bases, with 15 bases between them. The CDR3 is made up of 15 amino acids. Germline loops: CDR1 LNHDA, CDR2 SQIVND (reference sequence). CDR3 sequence (DNA): TGTGCCAGTAGAGGAGTGAGGAGTGACACAGATACGCAGTATTTT. Its translation: CASRGVRSDTDTQYF.

With respect to this clone: The identical CDR3 is also encoded by other nucleotide sequences in the sample. This chain joins TRBV7-9 and TRBJ1-2; TRBD1 agrees at 8 bases. Trimming at V came to 0 bases and at J to 3 bases, leaving 6 bases not matched to a gene. The germline CDR1 and CDR2 sequences are SEHNR and FQNEAQ (reference sequence). CDR3 length: 16 residues. The CDR3 reads CASSLAPGQGDYGYTF. The CDR3 DNA reads as TGTGCCAGCAGCTTAGCCCCTGGACAGGGCGACTATGGCTACACCTTC.

This clone was counted once. This sequence joins TRBV6-5 and TRBJ1-3; TRBD1 is a possible D gene (6 bases). This CDR3 region has 14 residues. Germline loops: CDR1 MNHEY, CDR2 SVGAGI. V was cut by 2 bases and J by 4 bases, with 9 bases left in between. CDR3 DNA sequence: TGTGCCAGCAGTTACCTAGGGGGAGGAAACACCATATATTTT. This codes for CASSYLGGGNTIYF.

The chain employs TRBV13 and TRBJ1-2; D is uncertain. Germline loops: CDR1 PRHDT, CDR2 FYEKMQ (reference sequence). CDR3 length equals 13 residues. Trimming took off 6 bases at V and 5 bases at J, with 13 bases between the two ends. The CDR3 is CASSSFGDYGYTF. Here the CDR3 DNA reads TGTGCCAGCAGTAGTTTCGGGGATTATGGCTACACCTTC.

This rearrangement joins TRBV19 to TRBJ2-7; 7 bases are shared with TRBD1. The CDR3 length is 14 residues. Germline loops: CDR1 LNHDA, CDR2 SQIVND (reference sequence). With V trimmed by 1 base and J by 2 bases, 2 bases remained unmatched. CDR3 region: CASSIVGQAYEQYF. CDR3 DNA sequence: TGTGCCAGTAGTATAGTAGGACAGGCCTACGAGCAGTACTTC.

V usage is TRBV6-6 and J usage is TRBJ2-3; D remains unclear. The CDR3 length is 15 residues. Per the germline V gene, CDR1 is MNHNY and CDR2 is SVGAGI (reference sequence). Deletions cut 7 bases from V and 0 bases from J, with 14 bases between. As DNA, the CDR3 is TGTGCCAGCAAGGATCCCTCACTAAGCACAGATACGCAGTATTTT. It translates to CASKDPSLSTDTQYF.

The rearrangement links TRBV7-9 to TRBJ2-1; D gene ambiguous. From germline, CDR1 is SEHNR and CDR2 FQNEAQ (reference sequence). Trimming shortened V by 1 base and J by 4 bases, and 14 bases separated the two germline ends. The CDR3 runs 16 residues. For the CDR3, the DNA is TGTGCCAGCAGCTTAGAGGGCAGCTTGAGATACAATGAGCAGTTCTTC. It codes for CASSLEGSLRYNEQFF.

J is TRBJ2-7 and V is TRBV28; 7 bases are shared with TRBD1. The CDR3 length is 14 residues. Germline CDR1 reads MDHEN; CDR2 reads SYDVKM. V shed 4 bases, J shed 2 bases, and the junction held 5 bases outside the gene matches. CDR3 sequence reads: CASSSEQGPYEQYF. The CDR3 DNA reads TGTGCCAGCAGTTCGGAACAGGGGCCCTACGAGCAGTACTTC.

This CDR3 reads CAWSPGLYGYNSPLHF. The DNA of the CDR3 is TGTGCCTGGAGCCCGGGCCTCTATGGCTATAATTCACCCCTCCACTTT. This chain uses TRBV30 with TRBJ1-6, with unresolved D. The CDR3 extends over 16 amino acids. In germline, CDR1 is GTSNPN, CDR2 SVGIG (reference sequence). Trimming left V 3 bases short and J 3 bases short, with 15 bases between. Based on the CDR3 plus reference TRBV30 and TRBJ1-6, the full variable domain is SQTIHQWPATLVQPVGSPLSLECTVEGTSNPNLYWYRQAAGRGLQLLFYSVGIGQISSEVPQNLSASRPQDRQFILSSKKLLLSDSGFYLCAWSPGLYGYNSPLHFGNGTRLTVT.

This rearrangement joins TRBV5-1 to TRBJ2-7; D may be TRBD2 (6 bases). CDR1 is SGHRS and CDR2 is YFSETQ in the germline V gene. The CDR3 consists of 16 residues. Trimming removed 4 bases at V and 0 bases at J, with 17 bases between. CDR3 in DNA: TGCGCCAGCAGCAGCCCCCTGGGACTCCGCTCCTACGAGCAGTACTTC. This codes for CASSSPLGLRSYEQYF. Complete variable domain (other parts from reference TRBV5-1 and TRBJ2-7): KAGVTQTPRYLIKTRGQQVTLSCSPISGHRSVSWYQQTPGQGLQFLFEYFSETQRNKGNFPGRFSGRQFSNSRSEMNVSTLELGDSALYLCASSSPLGLRSYEQYFGPGTRLTVT.

V usage is TRBV28 and J usage is TRBJ2-7; TRBD1 might be the D (6 bases). Germline lookup yields CDR1 MDHEN and CDR2 SYDVKM. This CDR3 has 13 amino acids. V was pared by 10 bases and J by 3 bases, with 16 bases between. This chain's CDR3 is CATGTDRNYEQYF. DNA of the CDR3: TGTGCCACCGGGACGGACAGAAACTACGAGCAGTACTTC.

This clone was seen a few times. Other DNA variants within this sample encode the same CDR3. The CDR3 DNA reads TGTGCCAGCAGAGACAGCTACGAGCAGTACTTC. It translates to CASRDSYEQYF. This chain joins TRBV6-1 and TRBJ2-7; TRBD1 is a possible D gene (5 bases). Trimming removed 6 bases at V and 3 bases at J, with 6 bases between. The CDR3 has 11 residues. Germline CDR1 and CDR2: MNHNS and SASEGT.

The V gene is TRBV7-9, the J gene TRBJ2-1, with 9 bases that match TRBD2. The CDR3 runs 16 residues. Per germline, CDR1 SEHNR and CDR2 FQNEAQ (reference sequence). Germline trimming cut 5 bases from V and 6 bases from J; bases unmatched to any gene: 11. For the CDR3, the DNA is TGTGCCAGCAGCACTAGCGAGGGACTAGCAAGCAATGAGCAGTTCTTC. Protein sequence: CASSTSEGLASNEQFF.

The chain couples TRBV5-1 to TRBJ2-7; D is uncertain. Germline V gene data show CDR1 as SGHRS and CDR2 as YFSETQ. This CDR3 spans 13 amino acids. The V gene lost 3 bases and the J gene lost 6 bases, with 13 bases spanning the gap. This CDR3 reads CASSWVVVSEQYF. The DNA of the CDR3 is TGCGCCAGCAGCTGGGTGGTAGTCTCCGAGCAGTACTTC.

This clone has a single count. This CDR3 is also generated by other DNA sequences in the sample. This chain joins TRBV7-9 and TRBJ2-1; no definite D call. This CDR3 spans 13 amino acids. The ends were cut back, 5 bases at V and 3 bases at J, with 8 bases in the middle. Germline V CDR1 and CDR2: SEHNR, FQNEAQ (reference sequence). The CDR3 DNA sequence: TGTGCCAGCAGCCCCGCAAGCTACAATGAGCAGTTCTTC. Translating gives CASSPASYNEQFF.

Of note for this clone: Other DNA sequences in this specimen translate into the identical CDR3. The CDR3 region is CASSPSGSTDTQYF. CDR3 nucleotide sequence: TGTGCCAGCAGCCCCAGCGGAAGCACAGATACGCAGTATTTT. The chain uses TRBV6-5 and TRBJ2-3; D might be TRBD2 (5 bases). The CDR3 runs to 14 residues. V was pared by 6 bases and J by 0 bases, with 10 bases between. The germline V gene has CDR1 MNHEY and CDR2 SVGAGI.

This clone is a singleton in its sample. Additional DNA sequences in this sample encode the identical CDR3. This rearrangement joins TRBV9 to TRBJ1-5, with 7 bases fitting TRBD1. The CDR3 runs 15 residues. Trimming at V came to 0 bases and at J to 3 bases, leaving 3 bases not matched to a gene. Per the germline V gene, CDR1 is SGDLS and CDR2 is YYNGEE. The CDR3 sequence: CASSVAGTVNQPQHF. The CDR3 nucleotides read TGTGCCAGCAGCGTAGCTGGGACAGTCAATCAGCCCCAGCATTTT.

In regard to this clone: This specimen includes other DNA sequences encoding the same CDR3. The CDR3 DNA follows: TGCGCCAGCAGCCCGAGGGACAGTTACGAGCAGTACTTC. Translation gives CASSPRDSYEQYF. The chain has TRBV4-1 and TRBJ2-7; 7 nucleotides align to TRBD1. This CDR3 comprises 13 residues. CDR1 MGHRA and CDR2 YSYEKL come from the germline V gene. Unmatched junction bases numbered 4, after V lost 4 bases and J lost 4 bases.

The chain has TRBV7-2 and TRBJ2-3; D is undetermined. The germline gives CDR1 SGHTA, CDR2 FQGNSA. With 0 bases removed from V and 2 bases from J, the gap between germline ends came to 3 bases. This CDR3 region has 13 residues. CDR3 DNA sequence: TGTGCCAGCAGCTTAGCTCCCACAGATACGCAGTATTTT. This codes for CASSLAPTDTQYF.

This chain joins TRBV5-4 and TRBJ1-1, with TRBD1 as a possible D gene (6 bases). Germline assignment: CDR1 SGHNT and CDR2 YYREEE (reference sequence). This CDR3 spans 16 amino acids. V lost 4 bases to trimming and J lost 1 base, with 17 bases between them. Here the CDR3 DNA reads TGTGCCAGCAGCCCCGGCCCAGGGGTAGGGAACACTGAAGCTTTCTTT. This translates into CASSPGPGVGNTEAFF.